The rows below give T cell receptor beta chains drawn from one sample of a study of T-cell memory formation after mild COVID-19. Each CDR3 protein gets one entry after TCRdb re-called the 5' RACE reads with MiXCR. The profile shows 50,000 to 75,000 distinct CDR3 sequences, about a tenth of them singletons. Sequencing used PBMCs or a T cell subset sorted from them (not recorded which). The receptors were sampled from a man between 18 and 29 years old who had mild COVID-19 (a few samples of this study predate the infection). Cell type and time point are not known. Each CDR3 is given with its conserved first and last residue. A D gene is named only where the DNA matches it firmly. Clone size appears in some rows only: once, few, many, or a class for an expanded clone.

-	few	TRBV4-1	TRBJ2-1	TGCGCCAGCAGCAGAGGGGCGCAGGGGGGTTTTTATGAGCAGTTCTTC	CASSRGAQGGFYEQFF
-	-	TRBV12-3/TRBV12-4	TRBJ1-5	TGTGCCAGCAGTTCAGGCCAGCCCCAGCATTTT	CASSSGQPQHF
TRBD2	many	TRBV18	TRBJ2-7	TGTGCCAGCTCACCACCGAGTCGGCTAGCGGGTGCCGAGCAGTACTTC	CASSPPSRLAGAEQYF
TRBD1	few	TRBV7-2	TRBJ2-3	TGTGCCAGCAGCTTAGCCAGGGGGCATGCAGATACGCAGTATTTT	CASSLARGHADTQYF
-	-	TRBV19	TRBJ1-2	TGTGCCAGTATGACTCTTTCCGGTGTTTTCAACTCCTATGGCTACACCTTC	CASMTLSGVFNSYGYTF
TRBD2	many	TRBV5-1	TRBJ2-3	TGCGCCAGCAGACATAGCGGGGTGGCCACAGATACGCAGTATTTT	CASRHSGVATDTQYF
-	-	TRBV15	TRBJ1-5	TGTGCCACCAGCAGAGTTAGGCTAGTCAGGGGCAATCAGCCCCAGCATTTT	CATSRVRLVRGNQPQHF
TRBD2	few	TRBV7-2	TRBJ2-3	TGTGCCAGCAGCTTACTAGCGGGGTCAGATACGCAGTATTTT	CASSLLAGSDTQYF
TRBD2	few	TRBV29-1	TRBJ2-3	TGCAGCGTTGCGAGCGGGAGCTCCACAGATACGCAGTATTTT	CSVASGSSTDTQYF
-	-	TRBV4-3	TRBJ2-3	TGCGCCAGCAGCCAAGGCGGATGGGATAGCACAGATACGCAGTATTTT	CASSQGGWDSTDTQYF
TRBD2	few	TRBV28	TRBJ2-1	TGTGCCAGCGGGCGGAGCGGGGGGGCCCTTTTGAATGAGCAGTTCTTC	CASGRSGGALLNEQFF
-	few	TRBV20-1	TRBJ2-1	TGCAGTGCTAGGTCCCCCTTCGACATATACAATGAGCAGTTCTTC	CSARSPFDIYNEQFF
-	few	TRBV5-1	TRBJ1-2	TGCGCCAGCAGACCTTTGACAGCAACATCGGGTGGCTACACCTTC	CASRPLTATSGGYTF
-	-	TRBV24-1	TRBJ2-4	TGTGCCACCAGCGTTCTTGAAGAGGGGGGGCTAGCCAAAAACATTCAGTACTTC	CATSVLEEGGLAKNIQYF
-	few	TRBV3-1	TRBJ2-7	TGTGCCAGCGGAAAGTACGAGCAGTACTTC	CASGKYEQYF
-	few	TRBV28	TRBJ2-5	TGTGCCAGCAGTTCCCCCGGGACAACACAAGAGACCCAGTACTTC	CASSSPGTTQETQYF
TRBD2	many	TRBV20-1	TRBJ2-3	TGCAGTGCCCCCTCCTCTCTAGCGGGAGATACGCAGTATTTT	CSAPSSLAGDTQYF
TRBD1	many	TRBV5-1	TRBJ2-7	TGCGCCAGCAGCTTCCAGGACAGGATAGAGCAGTACTTC	CASSFQDRIEQYF
-	few	TRBV19	TRBJ2-3	TGTGCCAGTAGTAATATGGACGATACGCAGTATTTT	CASSNMDDTQYF
-	-	TRBV7-9	TRBJ2-1	TGTGCCAGCAGCCCGCAAGGACTCCCAGGCGCGGGGCAGTTCTTC	CASSPQGLPGAGQFF
TRBD1	few	TRBV7-6	TRBJ2-7	TGTGCCAGCAGCCCGGGACAGGGGGTCTACGAGCAGTACTTC	CASSPGQGVYEQYF
TRBD1	few	TRBV5-4	TRBJ2-6	TGTGCCAGCAGCCTTGACAGGGCTGGGGCCAACGTCCTGACTTTC	CASSLDRAGANVLTF
TRBD1	few	TRBV6-2/TRBV6-3	TRBJ2-1	TGTGCCAGCGGCCATCGGACAGGGGCCTACAATGAGCAGTTCTTC	CASGHRTGAYNEQFF